The rows below give T cell receptor beta chains drawn from one sample of a study of cytomegalovirus exposure and HLA in healthy donors. This table comes from immunoSEQ multiplex PCR, and its TCRdb copy is limited to in-frame clones, with some not included. The profile shows 160,000 or so clones, approximately 80% of them singletons. Sequencing was done on a sample of PBMCs. The origin of the receptors is a male donor in good health and CMV-seropositive. CDR3s include the opening cysteine and the closing phenylalanine or tryptophan. A D gene is named only where the DNA matches it firmly. The size entry is marked missing in some rows and otherwise reads once, few, many or a size class.

NA | 15 | TRBJ2-7 | TRBV9 | TRBD1 | TGTGCCAGCAGCGTAGACGGGACAGGGAACTACGAGCAGTACTTC | CASSVDGTGNYEQYF
NA | 19 | TRBJ2-7 | TRBV9 | TRBD2 | TGTGCCAGCAGCGTGAGCCCGTTAGGACTAGCGGGAGCCCAATACGAGCAGTACTTC | CASSVSPLGLAGAQYEQYF
few | 15 | TRBJ2-1 | TRBV6-5 | TRBD2 | TGTGCCAGCAGTGACTCGACGGGAGGGTACAATGAGCAGTTCTTC | CASSDSTGGYNEQFF
NA | 14 | TRBJ2-2 | TRBV7-6 | NA | TGTGCCACCTCGGGGTTCGCGAACACCGGGGAGCTGTTTTTT | CATSGFANTGELFF
NA | 15 | TRBJ2-1 | TRBV30 | TRBD1 | TGTGCCTGGAGTGCTACCCGAGACAGGGTAAATGAGCAGTTCTTC | CAWSATRDRVNEQFF
NA | 19 | TRBJ2-1 | TRBV7-9 | TRBD2 | TGTGCCAGCAGCTTAAGTGGGGGGAGGGGAGGAAGCTCCTACAATGAGCAGTTCTTC | CASSLSGGRGGSSYNEQFF
NA | 15 | TRBJ1-1 | TRBV6-5 | NA | TGTGCCAGCAGCCGAATCTCGGGAGCTGGGAGTAAAGCTTTCTTT | CASSRISGAGSKAFF
NA | 15 | TRBJ2-7 | TRBV6-5 | TRBD2 | TGTGCCAGCAGTTACACTAGCGGGACTTACTACGAGCAGTACTTC | CASSYTSGTYYEQYF
NA | 15 | TRBJ2-7 | TRBV7-2 | NA | TGTGCCAGCAGCTTTGGAGGGGGGGCGCGGTATGAGCAGTACTTC | CASSFGGGARYEQYF
NA | 14 | TRBJ2-3 | TRBV4-3 | NA | TGCGCCAGCGCTGCGGGTCATGGCACAGATACGCAGTATTTT | CASAAGHGTDTQYF
NA | 14 | TRBJ2-7 | TRBV6-5 | NA | TGTGCCAGCAGACATCCGGCTAGCACCTACGAGCAGTACTTC | CASRHPASTYEQYF
NA | 16 | TRBJ1-4 | TRBV7-7 | NA | TGTGCTAGCAGCTTATTCGAGGCAGAGAGAAATGAAAAACTGTTTTTT | CASSLFEAERNEKLFF
NA | 17 | TRBJ2-7 | TRBV4-1 | TRBD2 | TGCGCCAGCAGCCAATTAACCCTAGCGGGAGGCTCCTACGAGCAGTACTTC | CASSQLTLAGGSYEQYF
NA | 12 | TRBJ1-5 | TRBV27 | TRBD1 | TGTGCCAGCAGGGGACAGAATCAGCCCCAGCATTTT | CASRGQNQPQHF
NA | 15 | TRBJ1-4 | TRBV7-9 | TRBD1 | TGTTCCAGCAGCCCAGGGGCCGGGACAGTTCGTCGACTGTTTTTT | CSSSPGAGTVRRLFF
few | 17 | TRBJ2-2 | TRBV4-2 | TRBD2 | TGTGCCAGCAGCGACGTTATTAGCGGGAGAGGCACCGGGGAGCTGTTTTTT | CASSDVISGRGTGELFF
few | 13 | TRBJ2-7 | TRBV19 | NA | TGTGCCAGTACCTCAGGAAAGGCCTACGAGCAGTACTTC | CASTSGKAYEQYF
few | 14 | TRBJ2-5 | TRBV7-2 | TRBD2 | TGTGCCAGCAGCCCTCGACTAGCTCCAGAGACCCAGTACTTC | CASSPRLAPETQYF
NA | 12 | TRBJ1-2 | TRBV7-9 | TRBD1 | TGTGCCAGCAGCCCTGGGACAGGAGGCTACACCTTC | CASSPGTGGYTF
once | 16 | TRBJ2-1 | TRBV7-3 | TRBD1 | TGTGCCAGCAGCCGTATTATGGACAGGGGGCAACAGGAGCAGTTCTTC | CASSRIMDRGQQEQFF
NA | 11 | TRBJ1-2 | TRBV7-2 | NA | TGTGCCAGCTCCCGGGAGGGGAGGTACACCTTC | CASSREGRYTF
NA | 14 | TRBJ2-7 | TRBV7-3 | NA | TGTGCCAGCAGCCCCTCGGGTATTAGAGCCGAGCAGTACTTC | CASSPSGIRAEQYF
NA | 16 | TRBJ2-7 | TRBV7-2 | NA | TGTGCCAGCAGACAGGATTCGGGTATATTGGCCTACGAGCAGTACTTC | CASRQDSGILAYEQYF
NA | 15 | TRBJ1-2 | TRBV16 | TRBD1 | TGTGCCAGCAGCCAATTGGTCAGGGGGCAGCATGGCTACACCTTC | CASSQLVRGQHGYTF
NA | 14 | TRBJ1-3 | TRBV9 | NA | TGTGCCAGCAGCGTAGCCGGTGCTGGAAACACCATATATTTT | CASSVAGAGNTIYF
NA | 14 | TRBJ2-5 | TRBV14 | TRBD2 | TGTGCCAGCATCCCTGGCGGGAGGGAAGAGACCCAGTACTTC | CASIPGGREETQYF
NA | 11 | TRBJ2-1 | TRBV5-6 | NA | TGTGCCAGCGGCAACTACAATGAGCAGTTCTTC | CASGNYNEQFF
NA | 13 | TRBJ2-7 | TRBV5-6 | TRBD1 | TGTGCCAGTCGGACAGGCTCTATGAGGGAGCAGTACTTC | CASRTGSMREQYF
NA | 12 | TRBJ2-7 | TRBV18 | NA | TGTGCCAGCTCACCCAAACTATACGAGCAGTACTTC | CASSPKLYEQYF
NA | 17 | TRBJ2-7 | TRBV9 | NA | TGTGCCAGCAGCCAGTACCTATCGACTGCGCTAATGGACGAGCAGTACTTC | CASSQYLSTALMDEQYF
NA | 15 | TRBJ1-2 | TRBV11-2 | NA | TGTGCCAGCAGCTTAGATGAGGGCTCTAACTATGGCTACACCTTC | CASSLDEGSNYGYTF
NA | 15 | TRBJ2-7 | TRBV7-2 | TRBD1 | TGTGCCAGCAGCTTAGTGGCAGGGGGTGGCTACGAGCAGTACTTC | CASSLVAGGGYEQYF
once | 15 | TRBJ1-5 | TRBV19 | TRBD1 | TGTGCCAGACCCAGGGAAAGGGGGCTGGGACAGCCCCAGCATTTT | CARPRERGLGQPQHF
NA | 14 | TRBJ2-7 | TRBV27 | TRBD2 | TGTGCCAGCAGTTCGACTAGCGGGGCCTACGAGCAGTACTTC | CASSSTSGAYEQYF
NA | 14 | TRBJ2-3 | TRBV6-5 | NA | TGTGCCAGCAGCCGAGACTCCTTCACAGATACGCAGTATTTT | CASSRDSFTDTQYF
NA | 17 | TRBJ1-6 | TRBV5-1 | TRBD1 | TGCGCCAGCAGCGACCCTTCGCAGGGGGCGCCTAATTCACCCCTCCACTTT | CASSDPSQGAPNSPLHF
NA | 15 | TRBJ2-7 | TRBV5-4 | TRBD2 | TGTGCCAGCAGCCTTGGGGCTAGCGGGAGCTACGAGCAGTACTTC | CASSLGASGSYEQYF
NA | 16 | TRBJ2-1 | TRBV6-5 | NA | TGTGCCAGCAGTTCCGGCGGTGGCGGAGCCTACAATGAGCAGTTCTTC | CASSSGGGGAYNEQFF
NA | 14 | TRBJ2-3 | TRBV11-1 | TRBD1 | TGTGCCAGCAGCTTAGACAGGGGTGGAGATACGCAGTATTTT | CASSLDRGGDTQYF
NA | 16 | TRBJ2-5 | TRBV9 | TRBD1 | TGTGCCAGCAGCCCGCGACAGGGGGAGGTAGGAGAGACCCAGTACTTC | CASSPRQGEVGETQYF
NA | 14 | TRBJ2-2 | TRBV19 | TRBD1 | TGTGCCAGTGGGGACAGAACGAACACCGGGGAGCTGTTTTTT | CASGDRTNTGELFF
NA | 13 | TRBJ1-3 | TRBV6-5 | NA | TGTGCCAGCAGTGAATCCGGACAAGACACCATATATTTT | CASSESGQDTIYF
NA | 13 | TRBJ1-5 | TRBV6-1 | TRBD1 | TGTGCCACCAGGGGGGGATTCAATCAGCCCCAGCATTTT | CATRGGFNQPQHF
NA | 12 | TRBJ1-5 | TRBV27 | NA | TGTGCCAGCAGGACAGCTAATCAGCCCCAGCATTTT | CASRTANQPQHF
NA | 13 | TRBJ1-2 | TRBV6-5 | NA | TGTGCCAGCTCTGGGCAGGGGTTCTATGGCTACACCTTC | CASSGQGFYGYTF
NA | 16 | TRBJ2-4 | TRBV10-3 | NA | TGTGCCATCAGTCCCAGCGGAAATGTAGCCAAAAACATTCAGTACTTC | CAISPSGNVAKNIQYF
once | 14 | TRBJ1-5 | TRBV19 | NA | TGTGCCAGTAGTCAAGAGGGACACCATCAGCCCCAGCATTTT | CASSQEGHHQPQHF
NA | 14 | TRBJ2-1 | TRBV7-9 | NA | TGTGCCAGCCGCTCCCGGGTGGGAGACAATGAGCAGTTCTTC | CASRSRVGDNEQFF
NA | 14 | TRBJ2-2 | TRBV2 | NA | TGTGCCAGCAGGCAGGACAGGAACACCGGGGAGCTGTTTTTT | CASRQDRNTGELFF
once | 16 | TRBJ1-1 | TRBV5-8 | TRBD1 | TGTGCCAGCAGCTTCACAGGGGGCGTAGGGAACACTGAAGCTTTCTTT | CASSFTGGVGNTEAFF
NA | 14 | TRBJ2-7 | TRBV19 | NA | TGTGCCAGTAGTTCGAGGACAAGATCCTACGAGCAGTACTTC | CASSSRTRSYEQYF
NA | 16 | TRBJ1-2 | TRBV7-9 | NA | TGTGCCAGCAGCCCAAGTCTCCAGGGTCGGGCTAATGGCTACACCTTC | CASSPSLQGRANGYTF
once | 10 | TRBJ2-3 | TRBV20-1 | NA | TGCAGTGCTGCGGGTACAACGCAGTATTTT | CSAAGTTQYF
NA | 13 | TRBJ2-5 | TRBV29-1 | TRBD1 | TGCAGCGTGAGGGACAGGGCAGTGGAGACCCAGTACTTC | CSVRDRAVETQYF
NA | 13 | TRBJ1-1 | TRBV27 | TRBD1 | TGTGCCAGCAGTCCAGGGGGTAATACTGAAGCTTTCTTT | CASSPGGNTEAFF
NA | 16 | TRBJ2-7 | TRBV7-6 | TRBD2 | TGTGCCAGCAGCTTAGCCGCGGCTAGCGGCTCCTACGAGCAGTACTTC | CASSLAAASGSYEQYF
NA | 13 | TRBJ2-2 | TRBV5-1 | NA | TGCGCCAGCAGCTTGGTAATGTCCGGGGAGCTGTTTTTT | CASSLVMSGELFF